Presented here are 23 T cell receptor beta chains from one specimen sequenced in a study of T cells in localized non-small cell lung cancer. Profiled with immunoSEQ multiplex PCR; TCRdb holds only in-frame clones, not every one. The sample holds some 1,100 clones, 20% to 25% seen once. Specimen: normal lung tissue next to the tumor, collected before any cancer treatment. The receptor set was obtained from a female donor older than 55 with stage I squamous cell lung carcinoma.

The V gene is TRBV19, the J gene TRBJ1-3; 9 positions agree with TRBD1. The CDR3 has 18 residues. After removal of 3 bases from V and 0 bases from J, the junction contained 9 bases not matched to a gene. Germline V lookup: CDR1 LNHDA, CDR2 SQIVND (reference sequence). The CDR3 nucleotides read TGTGCCAGTAGTATGATGGGCGACAGGGGGTTCTCTGGAAACACCATATATTTT. This sequence encodes CASSMMGDRGFSGNTIYF.

The gene calls are TRBV19 and TRBJ2-5; D possibly matches TRBD1 or TRBD2 (5 bases each). The CDR3 covers 14 residues. Germline V CDR1 and CDR2: LNHDA, SQIVND (reference sequence). Deletions cut 7 bases from V and 5 bases from J, with 17 bases between. In DNA form, the CDR3 reads TGTGCCAGTAAAGGTGCTTCTTGGGGGGAGACCCAGTACTTC. Translation gives CASKGASWGETQYF.

The DNA of the CDR3 is TGTGCCAGCAGTTACTCAGAGGGACTAGCATACAATGAGCAGTTCTTC. Translating gives CASSYSEGLAYNEQFF. V usage is TRBV6-8 and J usage is TRBJ2-1; 9 bases are shared with TRBD2. The CDR3 spans 16 residues. V lost 0 bases, J lost 4 bases, and 4 bases stayed unmatched. From germline, CDR1 is MNHGY and CDR2 SAAAGT.

The V call is TRBV28, the J call TRBJ2-7, with D perhaps matching TRBD1 (5 bases). V was cut by 4 bases and J by 1 base, with 11 bases left in between. Germline V gene lookup returns CDR1 MDHEN and CDR2 SYDVKM. CDR3 length: 14 amino acids. CDR3 nucleotides: TGTGCCAGCAGTTACCCGTCAGGGTCCTACGAGCAGTACTTC. It specifies CASSYPSGSYEQYF.

This clone was recorded a few times. The gene calls are TRBV18 and TRBJ2-7; D may correspond to TRBD1 or TRBD2 (5 bases each). The CDR3 spans 14 residues. CDR1 is KGHSH, CDR2 LQKENI, per germline. The germline V and J ends were trimmed by 6 bases and 0 bases, with 12 bases remaining between them. The CDR3 spells CASSWGLDSYEQYF. The DNA for the CDR3 is TGTGCCAGCTCTTGGGGGTTAGACTCCTACGAGCAGTACTTC.

This clone is deemed medium-sized. The chain recombines TRBV11-3 with TRBJ2-7; 13 bases are a match to TRBD2. The ends lost 3 bases at V and 3 bases at J; junction bases unmatched: 11. Looked up from germline, CDR1 is SGHNT and CDR2 is YENEEA. The CDR3 is 18 amino acids. The CDR3 sequence: CASSLVGTGTSGNYEQYF. The CDR3 DNA reads TGTGCCAGCAGCTTGGTGGGTACCGGGACTAGCGGGAACTACGAGCAGTACTTC.

By proportion, this clone is medium-sized. This chain links TRBV11-3 with TRBJ1-4, with TRBD1 matching 7 bases. Unmatched junction bases numbered 6, after V lost 0 bases and J lost 5 bases. The CDR3 runs 16 residues. CDR1 SGHNT and CDR2 YENEEA come from the germline V gene. The CDR3 bases are TGTGCCAGCAGCTTAGATTTACAGGGGAGGAATGAAAAACTGTTTTTT. Translating it yields CASSLDLQGRNEKLFF.

This clone has just a few counts. The chain carries TRBV6-8 and TRBJ1-3, with D maybe TRBD1 (5 bases). Germline CDR1 is MNHGY and CDR2 is SAAAGT. This CDR3 has 14 amino acids. The V end was cut by 5 bases, the J end by 5 bases, with 13 bases between. CDR3 coding DNA: TGTGCCAGCAGTGCCGGGACTGGGCGAAACACCATATATTTT. This codes for CASSAGTGRNTIYF.

There are a few counts of this clone. The chain carries TRBV11-3 and TRBJ2-1, with 12 bases fitting TRBD2. Trimming at V came to 5 bases and at J to 5 bases, leaving 7 bases not matched to a gene. The germline V gene has CDR1 SGHNT and CDR2 YENEEA. The CDR3 extends over 16 amino acids. The CDR3 here is CASSPRLAGDDNEQFF. CDR3 sequence (DNA): TGTGCCAGCAGCCCTAGACTAGCGGGGGATGACAATGAGCAGTTCTTC.

This chain connects TRBV15 to TRBJ2-7; D is possibly TRBD2 (5 bases). This CDR3 region has 18 residues. Germline CDR1 reads LNHNV; CDR2 reads YYDKDF (reference sequence). V shed 3 bases and J shed 0 bases, with 21 bases lying between them. DNA for the CDR3: TGTGCCACCAGCAGGCCATCGAGCGGCGGAAGGTTCTCCTACGAGCAGTACTTC. The encoded protein is CATSRPSSGGRFSYEQYF.

This clone was seen only a few times. The gene calls are TRBV19 and TRBJ1-1; D ambiguous. Looked up from germline, CDR1 is LNHDA and CDR2 is SQIVND (reference sequence). The V end lost 1 base, the J end lost 5 bases, and 8 bases lay between the germline ends. The CDR3 loop spans 13 amino acids. The CDR3 region is CASSIVPGTEAFF. The CDR3 DNA is TGTGCCAGTAGTATAGTACCGGGTACTGAAGCTTTCTTT.

This clone came up a few times. V and J are TRBV9 and TRBJ1-1, with no clear D. The CDR3 extends over 13 amino acids. Per the germline V gene, CDR1 is SGDLS and CDR2 is YYNGEE. V gave up 0 bases and J gave up 1 base, with 4 bases separating them. CDR3 nucleotide sequence: TGTGCCAGCAGCGTAGCAACGAACACTGAAGCTTTCTTT. Its translation is CASSVATNTEAFF. Together with reference TRBV9 and TRBJ1-1, the CDR3 gives the full variable domain: DSGVTQTPKHLITATGQRVTLRCSPRSGDLSVYWYQQSLDQGLQFLIQYYNGEERAKGNILERFSAQQFPDLHSELNLSSLELGDSALYFCASSVATNTEAFFGQGTRLTVV.

V gene TRBV9 combines with J gene TRBJ1-2; 8 positions agree with TRBD1. Germline CDR1 reads SGDLS; CDR2 reads YYNGEE. This CDR3 has 15 residues. V shed 4 bases, J shed 4 bases, and the junction held 9 bases outside the gene matches. The CDR3 DNA reads as TGTGCCAGCAGCCCCAGGACAGGGACCTCCTATGGCTACACCTTC. Protein product: CASSPRTGTSYGYTF.

The V gene is TRBV19, the J gene TRBJ2-4; the D call may be TRBD1 or TRBD2 (5 bases each). The V end was cut by 4 bases, the J end by 9 bases, with 13 bases between. Per germline, CDR1 LNHDA and CDR2 SQIVND (reference sequence). This CDR3 has 13 residues. CDR3 DNA sequence: TGTGCCAGTAGTAGTATAGAGGGGCGCATTCAGTACTTC. Translating it yields CASSSIEGRIQYF.

The chain links TRBV11-3 to TRBJ2-1; 12 bases agree with TRBD1. This CDR3 has 14 amino acids. Germline V gives CDR1 SGHNT, CDR2 YENEEA. Unmatched junction bases numbered 6, after V lost 8 bases and J lost 7 bases. The CDR3 coding sequence is TGTGCCAGCGCCCGGGACAGGGGGCGAAATGAGCAGTTCTTC. This translates into CASARDRGRNEQFF.

This chain joins TRBV18 and TRBJ2-5; no reliable D call. This CDR3 is 14 amino acids long. The germline V gene has CDR1 KGHSH and CDR2 LQKENI. V lost 4 bases to trimming and J lost 0 bases, with 9 bases between them. CDR3 region: CASSRAAYQETQYF. The CDR3 nucleotides are TGTGCCAGCTCACGGGCAGCCTACCAAGAGACCCAGTACTTC.

V is TRBV4-1 and J is TRBJ2-5, with 8 positions matching TRBD1. This CDR3 contains 16 residues. Trimming cost V 4 bases and J 2 bases; bases outside gene matches: 9. The germline gives CDR1 MGHRA, CDR2 YSYEKL. CDR3 DNA: TGCGCCAGCAGCCTAGCCGGGACAGGCGATCAAGAGACCCAGTACTTC. It specifies CASSLAGTGDQETQYF.

The J gene is TRBJ1-1, the V gene TRBV19; D might be TRBD1 (5 bases). The CDR3 runs to 16 residues. The germline CDR1 and CDR2 sequences are LNHDA and SQIVND (reference sequence). V was clipped by 5 bases and J by 3 bases, with 19 bases between them. The CDR3 sequence is CASSFIAGRGDTEAFF. The CDR3 DNA reads TGTGCCAGTAGTTTCATCGCAGGGAGGGGAGACACTGAAGCTTTCTTT.

This clone was picked up a small number of times. The chain carries TRBV30 and TRBJ2-1; D not resolved. Germline V gene data show CDR1 as GTSNPN and CDR2 as SVGIG (reference sequence). The CDR3 loop spans 13 amino acids. Deletions cut 0 bases from V and 9 bases from J, with 12 bases between. CDR3 coding DNA: TGTGCCTGGAGTGTACAAGATTCTCGTGAGCAGTTCTTC. Protein sequence: CAWSVQDSREQFF.

The chain couples TRBV6-8 to TRBJ1-2; D call uncertain. The germline V and J ends were trimmed by 6 bases and 1 base, with 12 bases remaining between them. The CDR3 loop spans 14 amino acids. From germline, CDR1 is MNHGY and CDR2 SAAAGT. CDR3 coding DNA: TGTGCCAGCAGGAACCAGCAGGATAACTATGGCTACACCTTC. It encodes CASRNQQDNYGYTF.

The chain joins TRBV28 to TRBJ1-2, with 7 bases that match TRBD1. V shed 8 bases and J 5 bases; nucleotides not matched to a gene: 5. In germline, CDR1 is MDHEN, CDR2 SYDVKM. CDR3 size: 12 residues. The CDR3 coding sequence is TGTGCCAGCCGACAGGGTGAATATGGCTACACCTTC. Encoded protein: CASRQGEYGYTF.

The chain recombines TRBV19 with TRBJ1-1; D possibly corresponds to TRBD1 (5 bases). The V end was cut by 3 bases, the J end by 1 base, with 9 bases between. The CDR3 covers 14 residues. CDR1 LNHDA and CDR2 SQIVND come from the germline V gene (reference sequence). CDR3 residues: CASSIAGTNTEAFF. As DNA, the CDR3 is TGTGCCAGTAGTATCGCAGGGACGAACACTGAAGCTTTCTTT. The full variable domain, completed using reference TRBV19 and TRBJ1-1, is DGGITQSPKYLFRKEGQNVTLSCEQNLNHDAMYWYRQDPGQGLRLIYYSQIVNDFQKGDIAEGYSVSREKKESFPLTVTSAQKNPTAFYLCASSIAGTNTEAFFGQGTRLTVV.

This clone was counted only a few times. The chain is built from TRBV19 and TRBJ2-7; D gene uncertain. Germline lookup yields CDR1 LNHDA and CDR2 SQIVND (reference sequence). The CDR3 contains 13 residues. V gave up 6 bases and J gave up 3 bases, with 12 bases separating them. CDR3 DNA sequence: TGTGCCAGTAGCCCTCGGATGAACTACGAGCAGTACTTC. This translates into CASSPRMNYEQYF.